The sequence of this TCR beta chain was determined in a study of regulatory T cells in long-lasting Graves disease. Arm-PCR of CDR3 regions and iRepertoire HTBI primers were the basis on which TCR beta libraries were built. TCRdb passed the multiplex PCR reads through MiXCR, listing each CDR3 protein once. The data contain over 200,000 distinct CDR3 sequences, about a sixth of them singletons. Time point here: newly diagnosed GD, antithyroid drugs for less than 3 months. TCR sequences were obtained from RNA taken from PBMCs. This clonotype showed up many times. The junction had 8 bases not matched to a gene; V was cut back by 0 bases and J by 6 bases. This CDR3 has 16 amino acids. In germline, CDR1 is ENHRY, CDR2 SYGVKD.

The source is a female donor with Graves disease. The sample in question was peripheral blood mononuclear cells (PBMCs), obtained at new diagnosis, from a patient treated with antithyroid drugs. The chain is built from TRBV10-3 and TRBJ2-3; 8 bases agree with TRBD2. CDR3 in DNA: TGTGCCATCAGTGAGTCGGTAGCGGGATTACCTGATACGCAGTATTTT. This sequence encodes CAISESVAGLPDTQYF.